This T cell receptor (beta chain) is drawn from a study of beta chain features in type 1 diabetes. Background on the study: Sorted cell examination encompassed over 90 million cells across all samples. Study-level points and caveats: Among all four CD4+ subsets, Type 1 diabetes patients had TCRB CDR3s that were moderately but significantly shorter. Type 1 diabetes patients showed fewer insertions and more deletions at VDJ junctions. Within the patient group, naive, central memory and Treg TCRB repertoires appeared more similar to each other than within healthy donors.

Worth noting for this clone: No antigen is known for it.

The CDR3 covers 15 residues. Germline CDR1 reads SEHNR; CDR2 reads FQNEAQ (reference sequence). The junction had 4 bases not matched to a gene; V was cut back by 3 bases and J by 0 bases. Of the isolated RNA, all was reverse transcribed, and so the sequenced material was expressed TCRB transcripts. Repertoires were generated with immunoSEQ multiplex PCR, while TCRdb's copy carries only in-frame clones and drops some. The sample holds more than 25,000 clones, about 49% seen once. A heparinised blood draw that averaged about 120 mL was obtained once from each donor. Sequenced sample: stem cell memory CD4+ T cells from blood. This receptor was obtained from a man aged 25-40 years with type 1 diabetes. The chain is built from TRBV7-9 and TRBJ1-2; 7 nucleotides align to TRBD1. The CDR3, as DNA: TGTGCCAGCAGCTTCAACAGGGGTTCTAACTATGGCTACACCTTC. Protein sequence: CASSFNRGSNYGYTF. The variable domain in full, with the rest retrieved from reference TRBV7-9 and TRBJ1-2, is DTGVSQNPRHKITKRGQNVTFRCDPISEHNRLYWYRQTLGQGPEFLTYFQNEAQLEKSRLLSDRFSAERPKGSFSTLEIQRTEQGDSAMYLCASSFNRGSNYGYTFGSGTRLTVV.